This T cell receptor beta chain was sequenced for a study of PD-1 blockade in classical Hodgkin lymphoma. The study, taken as a whole, reports: Prior to therapy, complete responders displayed diversity much like that of newly diagnosed patients.

The method was immunoSEQ multiplex PCR; TCRdb's version includes in-frame clones alone and lacks a portion of them. Of 13,000 to 15,000 clones in the sample, around four fifths are singletons; the top ten hold about 20%. There was relapse after autologous stem cell transplantation in every patient, and there was variation in brentuximab vedotin exposure. As for this clone: Its antigen is unidentified.

Germline V lookup: CDR1 SGHNT, CDR2 YENEEA. The V end lost 5 bases, the J end lost 10 bases, and 12 bases lay between the germline ends. CDR3 length: 12 residues. This chain joins TRBV11-3 and TRBJ2-1; no firm D call. This receptor was identified in a human donor with classical Hodgkin lymphoma. The sample consisted of peripheral blood mononuclear cells (PBMCs), taken at baseline. CDR3 DNA: TGTGCCAGCAGCGGCCCGGGCCCAGAGCAGTTCTTC. Its translation is CASSGPGPEQFF. Supplemented by reference TRBV11-3 and TRBJ2-1, the full variable domain reads EAGVVQSPRYKIIEKKQPVAFWCNPISGHNTLYWYLQNLGQGPELLIRYENEEAVDDSQLPKDRFSAERLKGVDSTLKIQPAELGDSAVYLCASSGPGPEQFFGPGTRLTVL.